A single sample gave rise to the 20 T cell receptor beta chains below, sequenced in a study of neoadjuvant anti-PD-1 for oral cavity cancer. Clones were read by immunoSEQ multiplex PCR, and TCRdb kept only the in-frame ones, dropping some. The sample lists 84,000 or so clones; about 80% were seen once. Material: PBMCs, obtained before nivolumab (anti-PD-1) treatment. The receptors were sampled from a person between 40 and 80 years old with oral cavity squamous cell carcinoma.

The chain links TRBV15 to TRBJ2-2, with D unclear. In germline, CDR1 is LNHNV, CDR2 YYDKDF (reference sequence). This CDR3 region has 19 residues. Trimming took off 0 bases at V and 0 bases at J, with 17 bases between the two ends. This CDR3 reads CATSRDYTFKRTNTGELFF. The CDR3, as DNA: TGTGCCACCAGCAGAGATTATACGTTCAAGCGAACGAACACCGGGGAGCTGTTTTTT.

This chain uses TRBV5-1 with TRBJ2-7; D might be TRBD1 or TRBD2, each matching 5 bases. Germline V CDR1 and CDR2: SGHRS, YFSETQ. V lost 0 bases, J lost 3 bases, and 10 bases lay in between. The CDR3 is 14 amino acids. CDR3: CASSLAGANYEQYF. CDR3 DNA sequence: TGCGCCAGCAGCTTGGCCGGGGCCAACTACGAGCAGTACTTC.

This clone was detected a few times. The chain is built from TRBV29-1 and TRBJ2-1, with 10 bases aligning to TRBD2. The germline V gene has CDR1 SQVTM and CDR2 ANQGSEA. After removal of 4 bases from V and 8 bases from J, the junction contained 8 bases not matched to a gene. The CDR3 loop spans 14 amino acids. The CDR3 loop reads CSVATSGNVDEQFF. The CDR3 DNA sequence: TGCAGCGTTGCAACTAGCGGGAATGTCGATGAGCAGTTCTTC.

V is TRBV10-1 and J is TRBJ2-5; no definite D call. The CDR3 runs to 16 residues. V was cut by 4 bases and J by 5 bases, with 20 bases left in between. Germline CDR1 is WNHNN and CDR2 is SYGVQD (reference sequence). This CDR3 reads CASSVDVIKRWETQYF. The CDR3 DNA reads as TGCGCCAGCAGTGTCGACGTGATAAAAAGGTGGGAGACCCAGTACTTC.

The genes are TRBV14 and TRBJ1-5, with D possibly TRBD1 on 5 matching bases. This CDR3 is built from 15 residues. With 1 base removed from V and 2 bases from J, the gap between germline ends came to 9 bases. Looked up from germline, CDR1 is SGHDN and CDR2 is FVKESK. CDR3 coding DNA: TGTGCCAGCAGCCAAGGGGGGATGGGCAATCAGCCCCAGCATTTT. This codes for CASSQGGMGNQPQHF.

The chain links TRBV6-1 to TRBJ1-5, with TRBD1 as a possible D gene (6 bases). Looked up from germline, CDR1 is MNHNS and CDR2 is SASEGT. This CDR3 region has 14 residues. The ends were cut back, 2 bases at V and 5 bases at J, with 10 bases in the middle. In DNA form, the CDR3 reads TGTGCCAGCAGTGAACAGGGGCCCGATCAGCCCCAGCATTTT. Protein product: CASSEQGPDQPQHF.

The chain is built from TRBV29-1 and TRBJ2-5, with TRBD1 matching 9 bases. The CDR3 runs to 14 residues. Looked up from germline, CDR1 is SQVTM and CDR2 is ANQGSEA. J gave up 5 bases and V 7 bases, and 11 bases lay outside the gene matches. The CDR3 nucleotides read TGCAGCGCGGGGGATACAGGGGGCGGGGAGACCCAGTACTTC. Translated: CSAGDTGGGETQYF.

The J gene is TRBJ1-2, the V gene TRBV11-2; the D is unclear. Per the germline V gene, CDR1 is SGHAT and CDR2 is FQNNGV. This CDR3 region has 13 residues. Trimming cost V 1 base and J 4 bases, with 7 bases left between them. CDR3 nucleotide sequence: TGTGCCAGCAGCTTAGGCCCAGTCTATGGCTACACCTTC. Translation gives CASSLGPVYGYTF.

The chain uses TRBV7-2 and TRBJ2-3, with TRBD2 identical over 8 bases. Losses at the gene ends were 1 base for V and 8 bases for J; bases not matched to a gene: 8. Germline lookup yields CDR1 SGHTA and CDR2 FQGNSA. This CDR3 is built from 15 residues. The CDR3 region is CASSLGGGSGGTQYF. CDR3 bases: TGTGCCAGCAGCTTAGGTGGGGGCAGCGGGGGTACGCAGTATTTT.

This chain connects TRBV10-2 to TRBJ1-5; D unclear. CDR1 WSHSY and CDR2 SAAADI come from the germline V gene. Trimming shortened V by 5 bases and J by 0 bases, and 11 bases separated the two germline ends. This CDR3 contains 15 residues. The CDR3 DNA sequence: TGCGCCAGCAGTTTCGCAGTGAATAGCAATCAGCCCCAGCATTTT. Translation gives CASSFAVNSNQPQHF.

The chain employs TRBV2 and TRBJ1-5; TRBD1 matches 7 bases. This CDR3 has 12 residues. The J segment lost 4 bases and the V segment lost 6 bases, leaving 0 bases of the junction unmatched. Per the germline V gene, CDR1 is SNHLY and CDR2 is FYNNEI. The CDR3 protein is CASRDRNQPQHF. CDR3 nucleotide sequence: TGTGCCAGCAGGGACAGGAATCAGCCCCAGCATTTT.

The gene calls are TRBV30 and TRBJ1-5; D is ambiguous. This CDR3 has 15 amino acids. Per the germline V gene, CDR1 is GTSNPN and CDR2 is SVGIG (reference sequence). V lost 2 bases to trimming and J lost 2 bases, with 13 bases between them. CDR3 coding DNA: TGTGCCTGGAGTCCCTTTTCTGGCGGCAATCAGCCCCAGCATTTT. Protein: CAWSPFSGGNQPQHF.

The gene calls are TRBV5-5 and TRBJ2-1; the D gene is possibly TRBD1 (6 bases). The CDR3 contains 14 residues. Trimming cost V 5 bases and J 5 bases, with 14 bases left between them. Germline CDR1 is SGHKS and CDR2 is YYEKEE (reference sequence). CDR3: CASSLISGDNEQFF. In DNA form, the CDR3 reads TGTGCCAGCAGTCTCATATCAGGGGACAATGAGCAGTTCTTC.

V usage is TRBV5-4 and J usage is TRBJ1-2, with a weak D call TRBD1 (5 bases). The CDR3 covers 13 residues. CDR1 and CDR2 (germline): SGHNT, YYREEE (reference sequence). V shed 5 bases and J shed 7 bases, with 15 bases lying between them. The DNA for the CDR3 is TGTGCCAGCAGTCAACAGGATTTGGGTGGCTACACCTTC. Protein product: CASSQQDLGGYTF.

This chain's CDR3 is CASSQGGQFF. CDR3 nucleotides: TGTGCCAGCAGTCAAGGGGGGCAGTTCTTC. This chain uses TRBV2 with TRBJ2-1; tentatively, D is TRBD1 (6 bases). Per the germline V gene, CDR1 is SNHLY and CDR2 is FYNNEI. There are 10 residues in the CDR3. Between the trimmed V and J ends, which lost 5 bases and 12 bases, there was a span of 8 bases.

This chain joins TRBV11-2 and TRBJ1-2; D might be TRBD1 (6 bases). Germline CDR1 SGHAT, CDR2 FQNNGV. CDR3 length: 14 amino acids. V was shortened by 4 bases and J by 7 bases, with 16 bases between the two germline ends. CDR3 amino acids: CASSSGPGAFGYTF. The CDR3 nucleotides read TGTGCCAGCAGCTCGGGCCCGGGGGCTTTTGGCTACACCTTC.

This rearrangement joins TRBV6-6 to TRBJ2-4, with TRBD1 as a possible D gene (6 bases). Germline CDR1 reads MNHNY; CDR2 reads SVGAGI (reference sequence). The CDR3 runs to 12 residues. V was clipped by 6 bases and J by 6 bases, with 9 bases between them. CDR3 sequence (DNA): TGTGCCAGCAGGGTACAGGGAAACATTCAGTACTTC. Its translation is CASRVQGNIQYF.

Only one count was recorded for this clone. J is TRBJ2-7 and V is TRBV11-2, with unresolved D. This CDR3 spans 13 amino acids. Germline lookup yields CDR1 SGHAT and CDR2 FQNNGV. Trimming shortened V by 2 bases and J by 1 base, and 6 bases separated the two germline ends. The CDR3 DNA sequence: TGTGCCAGCAGCTTATACGGATCCTACGAGCAGTACTTC. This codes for CASSLYGSYEQYF.

CDR3 amino acids: CSANKGETQYF. The CDR3 DNA reads as TGCAGTGCCAACAAGGGGGAGACCCAGTACTTC. This chain joins TRBV20-1 and TRBJ2-5; D perhaps matches TRBD1 (5 bases). The CDR3 loop spans 11 amino acids. Germline V gene data show CDR1 as DFQATT and CDR2 as SNEGSKA (reference sequence). V lost 6 bases, J lost 5 bases, and 10 bases lay in between.

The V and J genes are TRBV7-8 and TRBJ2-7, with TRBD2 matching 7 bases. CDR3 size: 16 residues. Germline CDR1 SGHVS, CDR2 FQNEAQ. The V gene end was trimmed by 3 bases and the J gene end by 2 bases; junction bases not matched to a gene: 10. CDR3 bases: TGTGCCAGCAGCTTCCTCGGCGGGAGCAAGACCTACGAGCAGTACTTC. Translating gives CASSFLGGSKTYEQYF.